The sequence of this TCR beta chain was determined in a study of control samples from healthy donors and cancer patients. The V gene's germline CDR1 is SGDLS and CDR2 YYNGEE. Trimming cost V 0 bases and J 1 base, with 10 bases left between them. This CDR3 spans 15 amino acids. TCRdb keeps only in-frame clones here, not all; method: immunoSEQ multiplex PCR. Among approximately 87,000 clones listed, about 88% were seen once. This chain uses TRBV9 with TRBJ2-5; D not certain. Sequencing was performed on blood. The clonotype originates from a woman aged 45 to 65 in good health. CDR3 sequence: CASSVGVASQETQYF. The CDR3 DNA is TGTGCCAGCAGCGTAGGTGTGGCATCCCAAGAGACCCAGTACTTC. The full variable domain, in which reference TRBV9 and TRBJ2-5 provide the parts outside the CDR3, is DSGVTQTPKHLITATGQRVTLRCSPRSGDLSVYWYQQSLDQGLQFLIQYYNGEERAKGNILERFSAQQFPDLHSELNLSSLELGDSALYFCASSVGVASQETQYFGPGTRLLVL.